One and the same sample provided the 10 T cell receptor beta chains below, sequenced in a study of T cell repertoires in cytomegalovirus infection. TCRdb analysed the reads with MiXCR anew, one entry per CDR3 protein. The sample lists fewer than 1,000,000 distinct CDR3 sequences; roughly 30% were seen once. Their antigens remain unidentified. The sample in question was cultured CD8+ T cells from PBMCs, obtained from culture after CMV antigen stimulation. These receptors all stem from a human donor in good health (CMV status not recorded). Some clones in this sample may be carry-over from other donors' samples.

This clonotype was seen a few times. The chain uses TRBV14 and TRBJ1-2, with D unclear. The ends were cut back, 2 bases at V and 8 bases at J, with 9 bases in the middle. The germline CDR1 and CDR2 sequences are SGHDN and FVKESK. The CDR3 runs 12 residues. In nucleotides, the CDR3 is TGTGCCAGCAGCCAATCGGCGGGAGGCTACACCTTC. It yields the protein CASSQSAGGYTF.

This clonotype occurred once. One base away lies a much larger clone, so this may be a sequencing read error. The V and J genes are TRBV6-1 and TRBJ1-1; D not certain. The CDR3 is 17 residues long. CDR1 and CDR2 from the germline V gene are MNHNS and SASEGT. V lost 0 bases and J 4 bases, leaving 18 bases between the germline ends. The CDR3 bases are TGTGCCAGCAGTGAAGCGAGGTTAGGGCGGCGGAGCACTGAAGCTTTCTTT. This gives the protein CASSEARLGRRSTEAFF.

This chain uses TRBV6-1 with TRBJ2-1; no clear D gene. V lost 5 bases to trimming and J lost 8 bases, with 13 bases between them. The CDR3 consists of 13 residues. Per the germline V gene, CDR1 is MNHNS and CDR2 is SASEGT. CDR3 coding DNA: TGTGCCAGCAGTTTGGGTTTTTGGGATGAGCAGTTCTTC. As protein: CASSLGFWDEQFF.

V gene TRBV6-5 combines with J gene TRBJ1-4; tentative D call: TRBD1 (6 bases). Trimming cost V 8 bases and J 7 bases, with 17 bases left between them. The CDR3 has 14 residues. Germline-derived CDR1 and CDR2 are MNHEY and SVGAGI. The CDR3 sequence is CASGNRESLEKLFF. CDR3 nucleotide sequence: TGTGCCAGCGGAAACAGGGAGAGTCTTGAAAAACTGTTTTTT.

This clonotype occurred once. The V and J genes are TRBV12-3 or TRBV12-4 and TRBJ2-1, with TRBD1 identical over 7 bases. The CDR3 is 15 amino acids. Trimming at V came to 6 bases and at J to 4 bases, leaving 9 bases not matched to a gene. The CDR3 loop is CASSPGGFNYNEQFF. CDR3 bases: TGTGCCAGCAGCCCAGGGGGTTTTAATTACAATGAGCAGTTCTTC.

This clonotype was seen more than once but under ten times. V usage is TRBV12-3 or TRBV12-4 and J usage is TRBJ1-6, with D perhaps TRBD1 (5 bases). CDR3 size: 12 residues. Trimming removed 6 bases from V and 9 bases from J, with 9 bases in between. CDR3 bases: TGTGCCAGCAGCACGGGGGTTTCACCCCTCCACTTT. It codes for CASSTGVSPLHF.

This clonotype was recorded a few times. The rearrangement joins TRBV27 to TRBJ2-5; no definite D call. CDR3 length equals 12 residues. The V and J ends lost 6 bases and 7 bases respectively, with 12 bases between them. Germline CDR1 reads MNHEY; CDR2 reads SMNVEV (reference sequence). CDR3 nucleotides: TGTGCCAGCAGCATCGGTGGCGGGACCCAGTACTTC. Translation: CASSIGGGTQYF.

This chain links TRBV19 with TRBJ2-7; D may be TRBD1 (5 bases). The CDR3 length is 17 residues. V was clipped by 3 bases and J by 2 bases, with 20 bases between them. In germline, CDR1 is LNHDA, CDR2 SQIVND (reference sequence). DNA of the CDR3: TGTGCCAGTAGTATTGACAGAACCGGTGCGACAACCTACGAGCAGTACTTC. Protein sequence: CASSIDRTGATTYEQYF.

This clonotype showed up many times. The CDR3 loop is CASSLTLLETQYF. CDR3 DNA sequence: TGTGCCAGCAGCTTAACTTTATTGGAGACCCAGTACTTC. The genes are TRBV7-6 and TRBJ2-5; no definite D call. Germline V CDR1 and CDR2: SGHVS, FNYEAQ. The CDR3 is 13 amino acids. V was trimmed by 2 bases and J by 5 bases, leaving 9 bases between them.

This clonotype came up many times. This sequence joins TRBV7-8 and TRBJ2-3, with D perhaps TRBD1 (6 bases). Trimming removed 4 bases from V and 3 bases from J, with 23 bases in between. Germline V gene data show CDR1 as SGHVS and CDR2 as FQNEAQ. The CDR3 loop spans 18 amino acids. The CDR3 DNA sequence: TGTGCCAGCAGCTCCATCTACCATCCCAGGGGCACGACAGATACGCAGTATTTT. The encoded protein is CASSSIYHPRGTTDTQYF.